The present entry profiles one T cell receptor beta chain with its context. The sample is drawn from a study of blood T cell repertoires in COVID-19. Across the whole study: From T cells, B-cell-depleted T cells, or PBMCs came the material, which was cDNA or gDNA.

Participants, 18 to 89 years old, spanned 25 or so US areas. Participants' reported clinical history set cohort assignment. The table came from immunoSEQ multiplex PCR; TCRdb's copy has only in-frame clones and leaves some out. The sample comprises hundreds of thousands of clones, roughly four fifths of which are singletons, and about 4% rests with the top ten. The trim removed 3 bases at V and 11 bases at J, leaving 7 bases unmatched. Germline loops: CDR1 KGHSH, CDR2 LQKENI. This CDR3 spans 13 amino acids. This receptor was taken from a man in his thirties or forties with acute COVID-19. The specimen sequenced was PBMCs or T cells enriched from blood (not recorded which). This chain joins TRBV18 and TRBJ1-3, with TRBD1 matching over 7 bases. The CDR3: CASSPTGLVPIYF. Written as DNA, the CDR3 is TGTGCCAGCTCACCGACAGGGTTGGTCCCCATATATTTT.